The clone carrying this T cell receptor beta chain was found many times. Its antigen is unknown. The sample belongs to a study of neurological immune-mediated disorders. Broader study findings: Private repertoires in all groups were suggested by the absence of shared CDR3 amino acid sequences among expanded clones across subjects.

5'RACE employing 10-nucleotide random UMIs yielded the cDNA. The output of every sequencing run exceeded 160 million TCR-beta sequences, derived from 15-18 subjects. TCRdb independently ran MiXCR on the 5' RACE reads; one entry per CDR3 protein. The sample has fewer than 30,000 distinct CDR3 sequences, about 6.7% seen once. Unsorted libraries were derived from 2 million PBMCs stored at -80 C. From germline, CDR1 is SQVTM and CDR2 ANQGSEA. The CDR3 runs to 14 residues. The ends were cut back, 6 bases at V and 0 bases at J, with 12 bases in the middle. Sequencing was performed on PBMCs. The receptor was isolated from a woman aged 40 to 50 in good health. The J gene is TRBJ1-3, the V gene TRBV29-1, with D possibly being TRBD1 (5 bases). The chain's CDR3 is CSVGEQLSGNTIYF. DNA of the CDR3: TGCAGCGTGGGGGAACAGCTCTCTGGAAACACCATATATTTT.